The subject of this entry is one T cell receptor (beta chain). Its antigen is still unknown. TCRdb's copy holds only in-frame clones and misses some; the assay was immunoSEQ multiplex PCR. The table includes approximately 82,000 clones, roughly 96% detected once. This specimen belongs to a study of cytomegalovirus exposure and HLA in healthy donors. Looking at the study overall: A later analysis reported the 100 to 150 validation repertoires used the same platform as the roughly 700 first-cohort repertoires.

Germline V gene data show CDR1 as MDHEN and CDR2 as SYDVKM. The CDR3 contains 15 residues. V lost 6 bases and J lost 0, with 14 bases in between. Study conclusions and caveats: Cytomegalovirus association was assigned to about 150 TCR beta chains. Reportedly, diagnosis of cytomegalovirus status by the classifier showed high specificity and sensitivity. Later, an analysis found that TCR clusters from the first cohort tended to co-occur in the 120 validation repertoires.

The V gene is TRBV28, the J gene TRBJ1-2; perhaps TRBD1 as D (6 bases). Sequenced sample: PBMCs. The source is a woman under 30 in good health and CMV-seronegative. The CDR3 DNA follows: TGTGCCAGCAGATCACAGGGTCCCTCTAACTATGGCTACACCTTC. Protein product: CASRSQGPSNYGYTF.